These T cell receptor beta chains were read from a single sample in a study of shared clonotypes between healthy human individuals. Sequencing used immunoSEQ multiplex PCR; TCRdb keeps in-frame clones, though not all of them. This sample has under 600,000 clones; 70% to 80% occur once, and the top ten carry about 11%. The specimen was PBMCs. Receptor source: a woman between 35 and 50 years old in good health. Some clones in this sample may be carry-over from other donors' samples. CDR3s include the opening cysteine and the closing phenylalanine or tryptophan. The order of the fields is V gene, clone size, CDR3 length, J gene, D gene, CDR3 DNA, CDR3 protein. The D gene is left open where the match is weak. Clone size is shown for a subset of rows, as once, few, many or a class of expanded clone.

>TRBV10-2|-|16|TRBJ2-3|TRBD2
TGCGCCAGCGAAACGGGACTAGCGGGAGGAGCAGATACGCAGTATTTT
CASETGLAGGADTQYF
>TRBV4-1|-|13|TRBJ2-7|-
TGCGCCAGCAGCCAAGTTAATTCCTACGAGCAGTACTTC
CASSQVNSYEQYF
>TRBV29-1|-|14|TRBJ1-1|-
TGCAGCGTTGTCCTAACCCAGGGTGGGATTGAAGCGTTCTTT
CSVVLTQGGIEAFF
>TRBV7-8|once|14|TRBJ2-3|-
TGTGCCAGCAGCTTAGAGGGTCCTACGAATACGCAGTATTTT
CASSLEGPTNTQYF
>TRBV7-2|-|14|TRBJ2-5|-
TGTGCCAGCAGCCCACTAGGGGTCACAGAGACCCAGTACTTC
CASSPLGVTETQYF
>TRBV5-4|-|15|TRBJ2-3|TRBD2
TGTGCCAGCAGCCCGGGACTAGCGGGAGCGGATACGCAGTATTTT
CASSPGLAGADTQYF
>TRBV10-3|-|16|TRBJ2-1|-
TGTGCCATCAGTCCCGTGGGGGTCAGCTCCTACAATGAGCAGTTCTTC
CAISPVGVSSYNEQFF
>TRBV4-1|-|13|TRBJ1-6|-
TGCGCCAGCAGCCAAGTAGGGGATTCACCCCTCCACTTT
CASSQVGDSPLHF
>TRBV10-3|-|16|TRBJ2-3|TRBD1
TGTGCCATCAGTGATTTGGGGACAGGGCGGTCAGATACGCAGTATTTT
CAISDLGTGRSDTQYF
>TRBV2|-|14|TRBJ2-7|TRBD2
TGTGCCAGCAGTGTACGCGGGAGCAGTTACGAGCAGTACTTC
CASSVRGSSYEQYF
>TRBV28|-|22|TRBJ2-5|TRBD2
TGTGCCAGCAGCCCCGGACTAGCGGGAGGGCCAATTCAATCACCGCGCCACGAGACCCAGTACTTC
CASSPGLAGGPIQSPRHETQYF
>TRBV2|-|13|TRBJ2-3|-
TGTGCCAGCAGCAAGCGGAGCACAGATACGCAGTATTTT
CASSKRSTDTQYF
>TRBV19|many|16|TRBJ2-1|-
TGTGCCAGTAGTATAGGGGGAGCGAGAGGGAGAAATGAGCAGTTCTTC
CASSIGGARGRNEQFF
>TRBV30|many|13|TRBJ2-2|TRBD2
TGTGCCTGGAGTCGCAGCGGGGCCGGGGAGCTGTTTTTT
CAWSRSGAGELFF
>TRBV29-1|-|13|TRBJ2-7|TRBD1
TGCAGCGTTTTGGACAGGGCTGCCTACGAGCAGTACTTC
CSVLDRAAYEQYF
>TRBV9|many|14|TRBJ2-5|TRBD2
TGTGCCAGCAGCGAAGCGGGAGACGTTGAGACCCAGTACTTC
CASSEAGDVETQYF
>TRBV7-8|many|15|TRBJ2-1|TRBD1
TGTGCCAGCAGCCCTTCCGGGACAGGCTACAATGAGCAGTTCTTC
CASSPSGTGYNEQFF
>TRBV11-3|-|17|TRBJ1-2|-
TGTGCCAGCAGCCACGCGGGTACCTGGCCGATTAACTATGGCTACACCTTC
CASSHAGTWPINYGYTF
>TRBV5-6|-|15|TRBJ2-5|TRBD2
TGTGCCAGCAGCCCAATAGCGGGAGGAGGAGAGACCCAGTACTTC
CASSPIAGGGETQYF
>TRBV7-3|-|11|TRBJ1-3|-
TGTGCCAGCAGTTCCGGGGACACCATATATTTT
CASSSGDTIYF
>TRBV29-1|-|14|TRBJ2-6|-
TGCAGCGTTGCGGGCAGCTCTGGGGCCAACGTCCTGACTTTC
CSVAGSSGANVLTF
>TRBV27|-|14|TRBJ2-7|-
TGTGCCAGCAGTTGGGGACCCGGTCGCTACGAGCAGTACTTC
CASSWGPGRYEQYF
>TRBV2|-|14|TRBJ1-1|-
TGTGCCAGCAGACTCAGGGTGGGGGACACTGAAGCTTTCTTT
CASRLRVGDTEAFF
>TRBV4-3|-|16|TRBJ2-3|-
TGCGCCAGCAGCCAGCGAGGAAGTCAGGGCACAGATACGCAGTATTTT
CASSQRGSQGTDTQYF